A single sample gave rise to the 28 T cell receptor beta chains below, sequenced in a study of OX40 agonist ivuxolimab in advanced cancers. Clones were read by immunoSEQ multiplex PCR, and TCRdb kept only the in-frame ones, dropping some. Of about 150,000 clones listed, 94% are singletons. The input for sequencing was CD4+ or CD8+ T cells sorted from blood, taken in a trial of the OX40 agonist ivuxolimab. These receptors came from an adult with an advanced solid tumor such as melanoma, head and neck, liver or kidney cancer.

The chain uses TRBV5-1 and TRBJ1-4; D is undetermined. The germline gives CDR1 SGHRS, CDR2 YFSETQ. The ends were cut back, 1 base at V and 0 bases at J, with 10 bases in the middle. The CDR3 contains 16 residues. CDR3 DNA: TGCGCCAGCAGCTTGACGGGAGTAGCAACTAATGAAAAACTGTTTTTT. Protein: CASSLTGVATNEKLFF.

The rearrangement joins TRBV7-6 to TRBJ2-4, with TRBD1 as a possible D gene (6 bases). The CDR3 has 17 residues. With 6 bases removed from V and 0 bases from J, the gap between germline ends came to 18 bases. The germline V gene encodes CDR1 SGHVS and CDR2 FNYEAQ. The CDR3 is CASSPYRDRLAKNIQYF. The CDR3 coding sequence is TGTGCCAGCAGTCCTTACAGGGACCGTTTAGCCAAAAACATTCAGTACTTC.

The genes are TRBV11-2 and TRBJ2-7, with unresolved D. Germline loops: CDR1 SGHAT, CDR2 FQNNGV. The CDR3 extends over 14 amino acids. The germline V and J ends were trimmed by 1 base and 1 base, with 8 bases remaining between them. The CDR3 nucleotides are TGTGCCAGCAGCTTAGGAGTCTCGTCCTACGAGCAGTACTTC. This codes for CASSLGVSSYEQYF.

This sequence joins TRBV6-5 and TRBJ1-1; D perhaps matches TRBD1 (5 bases). Trimming took 0 bases from V and 8 from J, leaving 16 bases between them. The CDR3 has 15 amino acids. The germline gives CDR1 MNHEY, CDR2 SVGAGI. CDR3 DNA: TGTGCCAGCAGTTACTCTTCGTGGGGGAACTCGGAAGCTTTCTTT. Its translation: CASSYSSWGNSEAFF.

The chain combines TRBV4-3 with TRBJ2-2; a possible D gene is TRBD2 (5 bases). The CDR3 is 15 amino acids. V dropped 0 bases and J dropped 6 bases, with 11 bases sitting between them. Germline CDR1 and CDR2: LGHNA and YSLEER. The CDR3, as DNA: TGCGCCAGCAGCCAAGATGAGGGAGTGCCCGGGGAGCTGTTTTTT. It yields the protein CASSQDEGVPGELFF.

The V call is TRBV4-3, the J call TRBJ1-1; the D is unclear. Germline loops: CDR1 LGHNA, CDR2 YSLEER. V was pared by 4 bases and J by 2 bases, with 8 bases between. This CDR3 has 13 amino acids. The CDR3 loop is CASSLLVNTEAFF. The CDR3 nucleotides are TGCGCCAGCAGCCTTTTGGTTAACACTGAAGCTTTCTTT.

The rearrangement joins TRBV10-3 to TRBJ2-3; 9 nucleotides align to TRBD2. The CDR3 has 16 amino acids. V gave up 5 bases and J gave up 1 base; unmatched junction bases: 7. Germline V lookup: CDR1 ENHRY, CDR2 SYGVKD. DNA for the CDR3: TGTGCCATCAGTTCCCGACTAGCGGACCGCACAGATACGCAGTATTTT. Its protein is CAISSRLADRTDTQYF.

V and J are TRBV27 and TRBJ2-3, with D unresolved. Per the germline V gene, CDR1 is MNHEY and CDR2 is SMNVEV (reference sequence). V lost 3 bases and J lost 4, with 11 bases in between. CDR3 length: 14 amino acids. CDR3 protein: CASSFPGGADTQYF. The CDR3 region has the DNA TGTGCCAGCAGTTTTCCGGGTGGAGCAGATACGCAGTATTTT.

The chain links TRBV7-9 to TRBJ1-5; no definite D call. The CDR3 has 12 residues. Trimming pared 1 base from V and 6 bases from J, leaving 4 bases between. Germline lookup yields CDR1 SEHNR and CDR2 FQNEAQ (reference sequence). This chain's CDR3 is CASSLDGQPQHF. The CDR3 nucleotides are TGTGCCAGCAGCTTAGATGGTCAGCCCCAGCATTTT. The entire variable domain, with the rest obtained from reference TRBV7-9 and TRBJ1-5, is as follows: DTGVSQNPRHKITKRGQNVTFRCDPISEHNRLYWYRQTLGQGPEFLTYFQNEAQLEKSRLLSDRFSAERPKGSFSTLEIQRTEQGDSAMYLCASSLDGQPQHFGDGTRLSIL.

The chain joins TRBV7-5 to TRBJ1-4. TRBV7-5 is a pseudogene. This CDR3 is 16 amino acids long. The CDR3 bases are TGTGCCAGAAGCCCCCCGGACGGTCCGGGGTGGGAAAAACTGTTTTTT. It encodes CARSPPDGPGWEKLFF.

The chain joins TRBV4-3 to TRBJ2-1; 10 bases match TRBD2. V lost 2 bases, J lost 4 bases, and 5 bases stayed unmatched. Germline V gene lookup returns CDR1 LGHNA and CDR2 YSLEER. This CDR3 has 16 residues. In DNA, the CDR3 is TGCGCCAGCAGCCAACTTGAGCGGGGGGGATACAATGAGCAGTTCTTC. Its translation: CASSQLERGGYNEQFF.

The chain combines TRBV4-3 with TRBJ1-1; D possibly corresponds to TRBD1 (5 bases). The CDR3 has 15 residues. Germline CDR1 is LGHNA and CDR2 is YSLEER. Trimming left V 1 base short and J 5 bases short, with 14 bases between. The CDR3 DNA reads TGCGCCAGCAGCCAAGTACGGCAGGGCGGGACTGAAGCTTTCTTT. This codes for CASSQVRQGGTEAFF.

The genes are TRBV28 and TRBJ2-7, with 9 bases identical to TRBD1. In germline, CDR1 is MDHEN, CDR2 SYDVKM. CDR3 length: 15 amino acids. The trim removed 7 bases at V and 5 bases at J, leaving 12 bases unmatched. The CDR3 sequence is CASTETGTGNNEQYF. CDR3 bases: TGTGCCAGCACCGAAACCGGGACAGGGAACAACGAGCAGTACTTC.

This chain joins TRBV19 and TRBJ1-3; D perhaps matches TRBD1 (5 bases). CDR3 size: 19 residues. V was cut by 5 bases and J by 3 bases, with 26 bases left in between. Germline CDR1 reads LNHDA; CDR2 reads SQIVND (reference sequence). The CDR3 spells CASSPRARLEGANGNTIYF. CDR3 in DNA: TGTGCCAGTAGTCCCCGAGCAAGGTTGGAAGGGGCCAATGGAAACACCATATATTTT.

The genes are TRBV7-8 and TRBJ2-7, with 12 nucleotides matching TRBD2. The ends lost 5 bases at V and 12 bases at J; junction bases unmatched: 8. Germline CDR1 is SGHVS and CDR2 is FQNEAQ. The CDR3 has 13 residues. CDR3 sequence (DNA): TGTGCCAGCAGCCGAAGACTAGCGGGAGTACGGTACTTC. Translated: CASSRRLAGVRYF.

The gene calls are TRBV9 and TRBJ1-2; no reliable D call. Germline V CDR1 and CDR2: SGDLS, YYNGEE. This CDR3 contains 13 residues. Trimming left V 3 bases short and J 6 bases short, with 12 bases between. This CDR3 is CASSARAADGYTF. In DNA form, the CDR3 reads TGTGCCAGCAGCGCCCGGGCCGCGGATGGCTACACCTTC.

The J gene is TRBJ2-1, the V gene TRBV6-4, with a tentative D call TRBD2 (7 bases). Trimming removed 5 bases at V and 5 bases at J, with 13 bases between. From germline, CDR1 is MRHNA and CDR2 SNTAGT. This CDR3 contains 14 residues. DNA of the CDR3: TGTGCCAGCAGTCCAAGGGGGAGGGACAATGAGCAGTTCTTC. It codes for CASSPRGRDNEQFF.

This sequence joins TRBV14 and TRBJ2-5; TRBD2 matches at 9 bases. The germline CDR1 and CDR2 sequences are SGHDN and FVKESK. This CDR3 is built from 16 residues. Losses at the gene ends were 3 bases for V and 5 bases for J; bases not matched to a gene: 10. The CDR3 nucleotides read TGTGCCAGCAGCCAGGAGCGGGGGGCCTCTGGGGAGACCCAGTACTTC. Its translation: CASSQERGASGETQYF.

The chain couples TRBV25-1 to TRBJ2-1; a weak D match, TRBD2 (5 bases). The CDR3 contains 17 residues. The V gene's germline CDR1 is MGHDK and CDR2 SYGVNS. Between the trimmed V and J ends, which lost 4 bases and 0 bases, there was a span of 16 bases. CDR3 sequence: CASSAPLGLRSYNEQFF. The CDR3 region has the DNA TGTGCCAGCAGTGCGCCACTCGGACTGCGCTCCTACAATGAGCAGTTCTTC.

The chain joins TRBV5-1 to TRBJ1-3; TRBD1 aligns across 7 bases. V was clipped by 7 bases and J by 0 bases; unmatched bases: 1. CDR1 is SGHRS, CDR2 YFSETQ, per germline. CDR3 length equals 13 residues. The CDR3 DNA sequence: TGCGCCAGCCGGGACAGCTCTGGAAACACCATATATTTT. Amino acid sequence: CASRDSSGNTIYF.

The chain couples TRBV7-9 to TRBJ2-3; no clear D. V dropped 3 bases and J dropped 3 bases, with 13 bases sitting between them. The germline V gene has CDR1 SEHNR and CDR2 FQNEAQ (reference sequence). The CDR3 totals 15 residues. As DNA, the CDR3 is TGTGCCAGCAGCTTTTTTTATGCTAGTACAGATACGCAGTATTTT. It translates to CASSFFYASTDTQYF.

A note on this clone: The same CDR3 arises from other DNA sequences in this sample as well. The CDR3 bases are TGTGCCAGCAGTCTGGACAGGGTCGGAAACACCATATATTTT. Its protein is CASSLDRVGNTIYF. This chain uses TRBV28 with TRBJ1-3, with TRBD1 matching 8 bases. Germline V lookup: CDR1 MDHEN, CDR2 SYDVKM. V was pared by 5 bases and J by 4 bases, with 4 bases of the junction left unmatched. CDR3 length equals 14 residues.

The chain uses TRBV19 and TRBJ2-5, with D perhaps TRBD1 (5 bases). The CDR3 has 13 amino acids. Germline V gene lookup returns CDR1 LNHDA and CDR2 SQIVND (reference sequence). The V gene lost 5 bases and the J gene lost 0 bases, with 7 bases spanning the gap. The CDR3 sequence is CASSGHHQETQYF. CDR3 coding DNA: TGTGCCAGTAGTGGACACCACCAAGAGACCCAGTACTTC.

V usage is TRBV2 and J usage is TRBJ1-4; 10 nucleotides align to TRBD1. The junction had 4 bases not matched to a gene; V was cut back by 3 bases and J by 6 bases. Germline-derived CDR1 and CDR2 are SNHLY and FYNNEI. CDR3 size: 15 residues. CDR3 DNA sequence: TGTGCCAGCAGTGAGGACAGGGGGTTTTATGAAAAACTGTTTTTT. Translation gives CASSEDRGFYEKLFF.

J is TRBJ1-1 and V is TRBV18, with D possibly being TRBD1 (6 bases). Germline V CDR1 and CDR2: KGHSH, LQKENI. Deletions cut 3 bases from V and 0 bases from J, with 14 bases between. The CDR3 totals 16 residues. DNA of the CDR3: TGTGCCAGCTCACCCTCAACAGGGAGCATGAACACTGAAGCTTTCTTT. The encoded protein is CASSPSTGSMNTEAFF.

This rearrangement joins TRBV7-2 to TRBJ2-7; 7 bases align to TRBD2. CDR3 length equals 14 residues. J gave up 3 bases and V 0 bases, and 2 bases lay outside the gene matches. Germline CDR1 SGHTA, CDR2 FQGNSA. The chain's CDR3 is CASSLAREVYEQYF. CDR3 DNA: TGTGCCAGCAGCTTAGCTCGGGAGGTCTACGAGCAGTACTTC. The whole variable domain, remainder taken from reference TRBV7-2 and TRBJ2-7, is GAGVSQSPSNKVTEKGKDVELRCDPISGHTALYWYRQSLGQGLEFLIYFQGNSAPDKSGLPSDRFSAERTGGSVSTLTIQRTQQEDSAVYLCASSLAREVYEQYFGPGTRLTVT.

The chain links TRBV19 to TRBJ1-1, with TRBD1 as a possible D gene (5 bases). The germline gives CDR1 LNHDA, CDR2 SQIVND (reference sequence). This CDR3 comprises 14 residues. V shed 2 bases and J shed 0 bases, with 7 bases lying between them. The CDR3 sequence: CASSIPGLNTEAFF. As DNA, the CDR3 is TGTGCCAGTAGTATACCAGGGCTGAACACTGAAGCTTTCTTT.

This chain joins TRBV7-9 and TRBJ2-5; D gene unclear. The J call could be wrong; TRBJ2-7 is a better fit for the DNA end. The length of the CDR3 is 14 residues. CDR1 and CDR2 (germline): SEHNR, FQNEAQ (reference sequence). The CDR3 loop is CASSSGLRSYEQYF. The CDR3 nucleotides read TGTGCCAGCAGCTCCGGGCTCCGCTCCTACGAGCAGTACTTC.